The 23 T cell receptor beta chains presented below share a single source sample, sequenced in a study of shared clonotypes between healthy human individuals. Sequencing used immunoSEQ multiplex PCR; TCRdb keeps in-frame clones, though not all of them. Among about 470,000 clones listed, 79% were seen once. Specimen: PBMCs. These receptors originate from a woman aged 40-49 years in good health. Some clones in this sample may be carry-over from other donors' samples.

Many counts were recorded for this clone. The chain employs TRBV28 and TRBJ2-7; 8 bases are a match to TRBD1. This CDR3 is built from 17 residues. V gave up 2 bases and J gave up 3 bases; unmatched junction bases: 12. The germline gives CDR1 MDHEN, CDR2 SYDVKM. CDR3 region: CASSLRLGQGAFYEQYF. As DNA, the CDR3 is TGTGCCAGCAGTTTAAGGTTAGGGCAGGGGGCTTTCTACGAGCAGTACTTC. The entire variable domain, with the rest obtained from reference TRBV28 and TRBJ2-7, is as follows: DVKVTQSSRYLVKRTGEKVFLECVQDMDHENMFWYRQDPGLGLRLIYFSYDVKMKEKGDIPEGYSVSREKKERFSLILESASTNQTSMYLCASSLRLGQGAFYEQYFGPGTRLTVT.

This chain connects TRBV27 to TRBJ2-5, with 7 bases identical to TRBD1. Gene TRBJ2-7 matches the end of the DNA better, so the J call may be wrong. Germline lookup yields CDR1 MNHEY and CDR2 SMNVEV (reference sequence). This CDR3 is built from 14 residues. The DNA for the CDR3 is TGTGCCAGCAGTCCCGCTGGGACAGTCTACGAGCAGTACTTC. This gives the protein CASSPAGTVYEQYF.

The table lists this clone with many counts. This chain links TRBV6-1 with TRBJ2-1, with D perhaps matching TRBD1 (7 bases). Per the germline V gene, CDR1 is MNHNS and CDR2 is SASEGT. V was shortened by 1 base and J by 8 bases, with 15 bases between the two germline ends. The CDR3 length is 15 residues. The DNA of the CDR3 is TGTGCCAGCAGTGAAGAGGGGGCAGGGGGGCATGAGCAGTTCTTC. Translated, it gives CASSEEGAGGHEQFF.

This chain links TRBV28 with TRBJ2-1; D could derive from TRBD1 or TRBD2 (8 bases each). The V and J ends lost 4 bases and 5 bases respectively, with 18 bases between them. This CDR3 comprises 16 residues. Germline V gene data show CDR1 as MDHEN and CDR2 as SYDVKM. The CDR3 DNA is TGTGCCAGCAGTTCGGGGGGGACAGGTGGCCACAATGAGCAGTTCTTC. It codes for CASSSGGTGGHNEQFF.

This chain joins TRBV2 and TRBJ1-5; weak D call: TRBD1 (6 bases). There are 14 residues in the CDR3. Trimming cost V 5 bases and J 7 bases, with 15 bases left between them. Germline CDR1 reads SNHLY; CDR2 reads FYNNEI. The CDR3 region has the DNA TGTGCCAGCAGTATTGGACAGCCAAACCAGCCCCAGCATTTT. This translates into CASSIGQPNQPQHF.

The rearrangement joins TRBV2 to TRBJ2-2; 9 nucleotides match TRBD2. The CDR3 spans 15 residues. CDR1 is SNHLY and CDR2 is FYNNEI in the germline V gene. The J segment lost 1 base and the V segment lost 6 bases, leaving 3 bases of the junction unmatched. CDR3 sequence (DNA): TGTGCCAGCAGGGGGACTAGCTTGAACACCGGGGAGCTGTTTTTT. It yields the protein CASRGTSLNTGELFF.

This clone has more than one count but fewer than ten. The chain is built from TRBV7-9 and TRBJ2-7; D remains unclear. CDR3 size: 15 residues. The germline V gene encodes CDR1 SEHNR and CDR2 FQNEAQ (reference sequence). Trimming took 5 bases from V and 1 from J, leaving 15 bases between them. In nucleotides, the CDR3 is TGTGCCAGCAGCCAAGAAGGAGATGTATCCTACGAGCAGTACTTC. Amino acids: CASSQEGDVSYEQYF.

The CDR3 region has the DNA TGCGCCAGCAGCCAACCCGGGACAAGAAGCTCCTACGAGCAGTACTTC. Translated: CASSQPGTRSSYEQYF. This chain joins TRBV10-2 and TRBJ2-5; maybe TRBD1 (6 bases). Judging by the DNA end, TRBJ2-7 fits better; the J call may be wrong. The germline V gene encodes CDR1 WSHSY and CDR2 SAAADI. CDR3 length: 16 amino acids.

This clone appeared many times. CDR3 region: CASSSLGGDTQYF. The CDR3, as DNA: TGTGCCAGCAGCTCCCTGGGGGGAGATACGCAGTATTTT. The chain combines TRBV7-7 with TRBJ2-3; D is possibly TRBD2 (6 bases). Trimming removed 4 bases at V and 5 bases at J, with 10 bases between. The germline gives CDR1 SSHAT, CDR2 FNYEAQ (reference sequence). The CDR3 extends over 13 amino acids.

The genes are TRBV30 and TRBJ2-6; D is possibly TRBD1 (5 bases). The CDR3 covers 13 residues. V was shortened by 4 bases and J by 5 bases, with 9 bases between the two germline ends. CDR1 and CDR2 (germline): GTSNPN, SVGIG (reference sequence). The CDR3 loop is CAWIGERANVLTF. The CDR3 DNA follows: TGTGCCTGGATAGGGGAAAGGGCCAACGTCCTGACTTTC.

The count of this clone is one. The chain links TRBV29-1 to TRBJ2-7; a possible D gene is TRBD1 (6 bases). Germline V gives CDR1 SQVTM, CDR2 ANQGSEA. There are 11 residues in the CDR3. With 7 bases removed from V and 1 base from J, the gap between germline ends came to 8 bases. The CDR3 nucleotides are TGCAGCGCGACAGGATCCTACGAGCAGTACTTC. Translated, it gives CSATGSYEQYF.

The V call is TRBV5-1, the J call TRBJ2-5; weak D call: TRBD1 (6 bases). Germline V gene sequence: CDR1 SGHRS, CDR2 YFSETQ. This CDR3 spans 14 amino acids. With 2 bases removed from V and 5 bases from J, the gap between germline ends came to 13 bases. As DNA, the CDR3 is TGCGCCAGCAGCTTTAGACAGGTTGGGGAGACCCAGTACTTC. The encoded protein is CASSFRQVGETQYF.

This clone was counted between two and nine times. The chain employs TRBV5-1 and TRBJ2-7; D not resolved. Trimming shortened V by 0 bases and J by 9 bases, and 10 bases separated the two germline ends. From germline, CDR1 is SGHRS and CDR2 YFSETQ. There are 12 residues in the CDR3. The DNA of the CDR3 is TGCGCCAGCAGCTTGGACCGTTTGTGGCAGTACTTC. It is translated as CASSLDRLWQYF. Complete variable domain (other parts from reference TRBV5-1 and TRBJ2-7): KAGVTQTPRYLIKTRGQQVTLSCSPISGHRSVSWYQQTPGQGLQFLFEYFSETQRNKGNFPGRFSGRQFSNSRSEMNVSTLELGDSALYLCASSLDRLWQYFGPGTRLTVT.

This clone was seen only a few times. This sample also contains other DNA sequences that code for the same CDR3. The V and J genes are TRBV20-1 and TRBJ1-3; D remains ambiguous. The V gene lost 3 bases and the J gene lost 0 bases, with 0 bases spanning the gap. The CDR3 covers 11 residues. CDR1 is DFQATT, CDR2 SNEGSKA, per germline (reference sequence). The CDR3 protein is CSASSGNTIYF. In DNA form, the CDR3 reads TGCAGTGCTAGCTCTGGAAACACCATATATTTT.

This chain links TRBV7-3 with TRBJ1-1, with 9 bases lining up with TRBD1. CDR3 length equals 15 residues. The trim removed 5 bases at V and 3 bases at J, leaving 7 bases unmatched. CDR1 is SGHTA, CDR2 FQGTGA, per germline. As DNA, the CDR3 is TGTGCCAGCAGCACACAGGGGGCAGGGGACACTGAAGCTTTCTTT. As protein: CASSTQGAGDTEAFF.

The J gene is TRBJ2-5, the V gene TRBV15; D is uncertain. In germline, CDR1 is LNHNV, CDR2 YYDKDF (reference sequence). The CDR3 consists of 16 residues. V was pared by 0 bases and J by 2 bases, with 13 bases between. The CDR3: CATSRDLRAIQETQYF. For the CDR3, the DNA is TGTGCCACCAGCAGAGATTTAAGGGCTATTCAAGAGACCCAGTACTTC.

This chain connects TRBV4-1 to TRBJ2-5; 7 bases are a match to TRBD2. Germline loops: CDR1 MGHRA, CDR2 YSYEKL. V was clipped by 0 bases and J by 5 bases; unmatched bases: 3. CDR3 length: 14 residues. The CDR3 loop is CASSQEGGSETQYF. For the CDR3, the DNA is TGCGCCAGCAGCCAAGAGGGGGGGAGCGAGACCCAGTACTTC.

The V gene is TRBV7-6, the J gene TRBJ1-5, with a tentative D call TRBD1 (6 bases). Trimming cost V 1 base and J 7 bases, with 8 bases left between them. The CDR3 spans 13 residues. The germline V gene encodes CDR1 SGHVS and CDR2 FNYEAQ. CDR3 residues: CASSLGTGQPQHF. CDR3 nucleotides: TGTGCCAGCAGCTTAGGCACAGGGCAGCCCCAGCATTTT.

The chain links TRBV7-3 to TRBJ2-2; maybe TRBD1 (6 bases). The length of the CDR3 is 14 residues. Germline V gene data show CDR1 as SGHTA and CDR2 as FQGTGA. Trimming shortened V by 3 bases and J by 4 bases, and 9 bases separated the two germline ends. This CDR3 reads CASSFTGSTGELFF. CDR3 in DNA: TGTGCCAGCAGCTTTACAGGGAGCACCGGGGAGCTGTTTTTT.

The genes are TRBV7-2 and TRBJ1-2; no reliable D call. Trimming shortened V by 2 bases and J by 6 bases, and 13 bases separated the two germline ends. The CDR3 extends over 14 amino acids. Germline V gene data show CDR1 as SGHTA and CDR2 as FQGNSA. As DNA, the CDR3 is TGTGCCAGCAGCTTAATAGCTAGCCCAAATGGCTACACCTTC. It translates to CASSLIASPNGYTF.

This chain joins TRBV28 and TRBJ1-5, with TRBD1 matching over 7 bases. This CDR3 region has 17 residues. With 2 bases clipped from V and 2 bases from J, the junction kept 9 bases outside the gene matches. Germline lookup yields CDR1 MDHEN and CDR2 SYDVKM. The CDR3 here is CASSLMAGGRGNQPQHF. Written as DNA, the CDR3 is TGTGCCAGCAGTTTAATGGCAGGGGGAAGGGGCAATCAGCCCCAGCATTTT.

This clone was counted ten times or more. The rearrangement links TRBV2 to TRBJ1-2; possible D gene TRBD1, 6 bases. Per germline, CDR1 SNHLY and CDR2 FYNNEI. V was pared by 0 bases and J by 2 bases, with 7 bases between. This CDR3 contains 14 residues. The CDR3 DNA sequence: TGTGCCAGCAGTGAAGCAGGACAGAACTATGGCTACACCTTC. Protein product: CASSEAGQNYGYTF.

The gene calls are TRBV11-3 and TRBJ2-5, with no clear D. CDR1 is SGHNT and CDR2 is YENEEA in the germline V gene. This CDR3 contains 13 residues. Trimming removed 3 bases at V and 5 bases at J, with 10 bases between. CDR3 DNA: TGTGCCAGCAGCTTTGGACCGCGGGAGACCCAGTACTTC. As protein: CASSFGPRETQYF. The variable domain in full, completed from reference TRBV11-3 and TRBJ2-5, reads EAGVVQSPRYKIIEKKQPVAFWCNPISGHNTLYWYLQNLGQGPELLIRYENEEAVDDSQLPKDRFSAERLKGVDSTLKIQPAELGDSAVYLCASSFGPRETQYFGPGTRLLVL.